This T cell receptor (beta chain) appears in the sequencing data of a study of post-analysis software for immune sequencing data. Study-wide findings and caveats: Higher frequency in patients than in controls was seen for roughly five TRBV segments, with TRBV5-6, TRBV5-1 and TRBV20-1 among them.

Germline CDR1 DFQATT, CDR2 SNEGSKA (reference sequence). This CDR3 comprises 16 residues. V gave up 0 bases and J gave up 2 bases, with 11 bases separating them. Unique molecular identifiers had been added to the TCR beta cDNA libraries. T cells numbering about 1 to 10 million gave rise to around 460,000 cDNA molecules. TCRdb re-called the PCR reads through MiXCR, storing one row per CDR3 protein. The sample records hundreds of thousands of distinct CDR3 sequences, less than 35% being singletons. A remark on this clonotype: Its antigen is as yet unknown.

The J gene is TRBJ2-6, the V gene TRBV20-1; D might be TRBD1 (6 bases). The clonotype comes from a girl aged 5-17 years with multiple sclerosis. Sequenced: blood. The CDR3 sequence is CSARDPRGTGANVLTF. CDR3 DNA: TGCAGTGCTAGAGACCCGAGGGGGACTGGGGCCAACGTCCTGACTTTC.